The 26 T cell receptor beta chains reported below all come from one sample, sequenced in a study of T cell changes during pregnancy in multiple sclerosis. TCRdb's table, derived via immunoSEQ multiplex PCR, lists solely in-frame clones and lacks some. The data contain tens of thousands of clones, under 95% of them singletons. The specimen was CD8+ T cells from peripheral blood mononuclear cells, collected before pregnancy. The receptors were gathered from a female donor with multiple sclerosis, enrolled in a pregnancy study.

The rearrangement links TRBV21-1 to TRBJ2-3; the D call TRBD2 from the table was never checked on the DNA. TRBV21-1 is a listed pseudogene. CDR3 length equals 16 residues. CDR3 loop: CASSNNGGGTADTQYF. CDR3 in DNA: TGTGCCAGCAGCAACAACGGCGGGGGAACAGCAGATACGCAGTATTTT.

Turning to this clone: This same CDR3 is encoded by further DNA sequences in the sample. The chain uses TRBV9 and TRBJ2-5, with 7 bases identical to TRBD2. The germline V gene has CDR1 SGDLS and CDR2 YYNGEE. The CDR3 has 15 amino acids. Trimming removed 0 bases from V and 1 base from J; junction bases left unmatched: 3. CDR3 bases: TGTGCCAGCAGCGTAGCGGGGGGAGCCCAAGAGACCCAGTACTTC. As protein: CASSVAGGAQETQYF.

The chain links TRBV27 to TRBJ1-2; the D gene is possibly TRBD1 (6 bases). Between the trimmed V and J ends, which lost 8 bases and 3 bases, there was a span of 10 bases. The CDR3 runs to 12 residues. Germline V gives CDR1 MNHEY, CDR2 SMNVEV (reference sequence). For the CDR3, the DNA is TGTGCCAGCTTTCAGGGGCACTATGGCTACACCTTC. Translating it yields CASFQGHYGYTF.

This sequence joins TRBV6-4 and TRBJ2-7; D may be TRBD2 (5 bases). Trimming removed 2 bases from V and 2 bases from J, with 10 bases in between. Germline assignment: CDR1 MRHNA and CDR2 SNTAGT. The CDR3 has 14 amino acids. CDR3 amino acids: CASSDQAGPYEQYF. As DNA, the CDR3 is TGTGCCAGCAGTGACCAGGCGGGTCCCTACGAGCAGTACTTC.

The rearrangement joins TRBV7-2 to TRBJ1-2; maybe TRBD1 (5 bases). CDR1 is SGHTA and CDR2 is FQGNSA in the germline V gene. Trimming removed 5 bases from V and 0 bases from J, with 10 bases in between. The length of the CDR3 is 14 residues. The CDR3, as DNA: TGTGCCAGCAGCCTCGGGGGGGCTAACTATGGCTACACCTTC. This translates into CASSLGGANYGYTF. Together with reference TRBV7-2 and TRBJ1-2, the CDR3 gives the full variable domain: GAGVSQSPSNKVTEKGKDVELRCDPISGHTALYWYRQSLGQGLEFLIYFQGNSAPDKSGLPSDRFSAERTGGSVSTLTIQRTQQEDSAVYLCASSLGGANYGYTFGSGTRLTVV.

CDR3 sequence: CASSPTFPRGQEEQYF. Here the CDR3 DNA reads TGTGCCAGCAGTCCCACATTCCCCAGGGGACAGGAAGAGCAGTACTTC. The chain employs TRBV27 and TRBJ2-7, with 8 positions matching TRBD1. Per germline, CDR1 MNHEY and CDR2 SMNVEV (reference sequence). Trimming took 5 bases from V and 7 from J; bases not matched to a gene: 16. The length of the CDR3 is 16 residues.

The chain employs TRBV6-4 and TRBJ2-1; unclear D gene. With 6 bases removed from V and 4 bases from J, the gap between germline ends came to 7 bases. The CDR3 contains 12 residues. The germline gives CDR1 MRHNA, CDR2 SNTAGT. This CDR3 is CASRGGYNEQFF. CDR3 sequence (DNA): TGTGCCAGCAGAGGCGGATACAATGAGCAGTTCTTC.

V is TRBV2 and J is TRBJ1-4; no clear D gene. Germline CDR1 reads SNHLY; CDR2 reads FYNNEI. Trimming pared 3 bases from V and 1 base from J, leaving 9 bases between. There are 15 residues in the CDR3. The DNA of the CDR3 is TGTGCCAGCAGTGATCGGGTACTAACTAATGAAAAACTGTTTTTT. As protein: CASSDRVLTNEKLFF.

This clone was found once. The CDR3 region is CASSTRDSLHRTIYF. In nucleotides, the CDR3 is TGTGCCAGTAGTACCCGGGACAGTCTCCATCGTACCATATATTTT. The chain employs TRBV19 and TRBJ1-3; 7 bases line up with TRBD1. The CDR3 extends over 15 amino acids. V shed 4 bases, J shed 10 bases, and the junction held 13 bases outside the gene matches. Germline assignment: CDR1 LNHDA and CDR2 SQIVND (reference sequence).

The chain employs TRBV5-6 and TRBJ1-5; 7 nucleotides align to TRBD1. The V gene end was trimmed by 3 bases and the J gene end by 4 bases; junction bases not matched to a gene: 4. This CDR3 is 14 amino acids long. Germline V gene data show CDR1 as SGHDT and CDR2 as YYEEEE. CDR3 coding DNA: TGTGCCAGCAGCTACGGGACAGTTAATCAGCCCCAGCATTTT. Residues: CASSYGTVNQPQHF.

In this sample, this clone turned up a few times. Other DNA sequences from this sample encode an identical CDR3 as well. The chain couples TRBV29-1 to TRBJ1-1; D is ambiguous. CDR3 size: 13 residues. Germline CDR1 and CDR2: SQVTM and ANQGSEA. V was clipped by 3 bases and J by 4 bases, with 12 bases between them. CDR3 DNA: TGCAGCGTTGAGGGTGGCCGGAGCACTGAAGCTTTCTTT. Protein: CSVEGGRSTEAFF.

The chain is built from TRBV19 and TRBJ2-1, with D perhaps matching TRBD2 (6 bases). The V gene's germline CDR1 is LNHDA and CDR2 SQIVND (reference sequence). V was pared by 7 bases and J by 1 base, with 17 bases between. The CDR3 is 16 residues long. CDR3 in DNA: TGTGCCAGTACCCCTGTTGGCGGGGATTCCTACAATGAGCAGTTCTTC. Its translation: CASTPVGGDSYNEQFF.

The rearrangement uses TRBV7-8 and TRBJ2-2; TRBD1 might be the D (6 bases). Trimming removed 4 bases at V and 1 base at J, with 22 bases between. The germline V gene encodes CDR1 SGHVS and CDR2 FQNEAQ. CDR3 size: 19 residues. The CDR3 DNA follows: TGTGCCAGCAGCTCCAACCGCCCAACAGGGTCCTGGAACACCGGGGAGCTGTTTTTT. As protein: CASSSNRPTGSWNTGELFF.

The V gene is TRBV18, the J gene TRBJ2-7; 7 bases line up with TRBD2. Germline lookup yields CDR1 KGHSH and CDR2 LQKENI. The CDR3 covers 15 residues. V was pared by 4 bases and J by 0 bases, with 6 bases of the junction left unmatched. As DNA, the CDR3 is TGTGCCAGCTCACAGTCAGGGACTATCTCCTACGAGCAGTACTTC. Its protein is CASSQSGTISYEQYF.

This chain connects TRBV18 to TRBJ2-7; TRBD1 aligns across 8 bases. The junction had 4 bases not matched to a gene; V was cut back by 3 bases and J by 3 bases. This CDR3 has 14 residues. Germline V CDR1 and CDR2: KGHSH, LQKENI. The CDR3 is CASSPGQGDYEQYF. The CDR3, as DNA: TGTGCCAGCTCACCTGGACAGGGAGACTACGAGCAGTACTTC.

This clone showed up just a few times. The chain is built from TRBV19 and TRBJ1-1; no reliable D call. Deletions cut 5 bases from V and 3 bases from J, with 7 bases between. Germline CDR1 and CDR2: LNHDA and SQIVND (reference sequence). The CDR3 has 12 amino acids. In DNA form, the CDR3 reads TGTGCCAGTAGTCCCACGGACACTGAAGCTTTCTTT. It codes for CASSPTDTEAFF.

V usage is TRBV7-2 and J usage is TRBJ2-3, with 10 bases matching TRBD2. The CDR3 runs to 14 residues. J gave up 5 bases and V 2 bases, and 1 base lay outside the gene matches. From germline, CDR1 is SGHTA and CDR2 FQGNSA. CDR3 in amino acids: CASSLLAGVDTQYF. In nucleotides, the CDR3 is TGTGCCAGCAGCTTACTAGCGGGGGTAGATACGCAGTATTTT.

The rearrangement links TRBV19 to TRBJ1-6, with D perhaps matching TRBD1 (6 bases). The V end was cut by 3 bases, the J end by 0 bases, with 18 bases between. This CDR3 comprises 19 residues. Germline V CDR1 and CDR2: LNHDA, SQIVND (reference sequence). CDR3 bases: TGTGCCAGTAGTATCCTGGGGGCGATTAGTGGCTCCTATAATTCACCCCTCCACTTT. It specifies CASSILGAISGSYNSPLHF. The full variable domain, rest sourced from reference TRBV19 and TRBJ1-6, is DGGITQSPKYLFRKEGQNVTLSCEQNLNHDAMYWYRQDPGQGLRLIYYSQIVNDFQKGDIAEGYSVSREKKESFPLTVTSAQKNPTAFYLCASSILGAISGSYNSPLHFGNGTRLTVT.

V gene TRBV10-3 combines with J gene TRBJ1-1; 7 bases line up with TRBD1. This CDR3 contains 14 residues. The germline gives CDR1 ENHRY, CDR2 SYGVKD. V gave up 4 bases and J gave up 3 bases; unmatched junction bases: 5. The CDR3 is CAISGTGGYTEAFF. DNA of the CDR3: TGTGCCATCAGTGGGACAGGAGGGTACACTGAAGCTTTCTTT.

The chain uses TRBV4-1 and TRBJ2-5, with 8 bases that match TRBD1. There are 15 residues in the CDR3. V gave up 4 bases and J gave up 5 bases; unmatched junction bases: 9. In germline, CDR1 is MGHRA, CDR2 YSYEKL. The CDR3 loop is CASSRPRQGPETQYF. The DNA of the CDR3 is TGCGCCAGCAGCCGCCCACGACAGGGGCCGGAGACCCAGTACTTC.

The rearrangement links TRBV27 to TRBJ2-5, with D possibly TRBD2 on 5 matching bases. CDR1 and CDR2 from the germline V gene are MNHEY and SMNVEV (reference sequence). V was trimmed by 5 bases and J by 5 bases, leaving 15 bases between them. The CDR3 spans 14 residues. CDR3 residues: CASSPGWAGETQYF. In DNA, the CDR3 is TGTGCCAGCAGTCCGGGGTGGGCGGGCGAGACCCAGTACTTC.

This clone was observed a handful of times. Here the CDR3 DNA reads TGTGCCAGCAGTTCCAGGGACAGGGGGGACGGCTACACCTTC. This translates into CASSSRDRGDGYTF. The rearrangement uses TRBV27 and TRBJ1-2; 11 nucleotides line up with TRBD1. This CDR3 is built from 14 residues. With 4 bases clipped from V and 8 bases from J, the junction kept 6 bases outside the gene matches. CDR1 is MNHEY, CDR2 SMNVEV, per germline (reference sequence).

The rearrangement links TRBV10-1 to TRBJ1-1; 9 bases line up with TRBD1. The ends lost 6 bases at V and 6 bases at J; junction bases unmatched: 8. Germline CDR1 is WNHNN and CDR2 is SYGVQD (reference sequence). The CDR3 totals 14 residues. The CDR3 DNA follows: TGCGCCAGCAGCTTTTACAGGGGGCGAGCTGAAGCTTTCTTT. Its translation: CASSFYRGRAEAFF.

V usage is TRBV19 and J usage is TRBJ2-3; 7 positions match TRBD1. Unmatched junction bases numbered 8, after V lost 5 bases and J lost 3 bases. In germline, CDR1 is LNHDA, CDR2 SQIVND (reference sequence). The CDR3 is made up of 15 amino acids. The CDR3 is CASSQETGLTDTQYF. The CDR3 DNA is TGTGCCAGTAGTCAGGAGACAGGGCTTACAGATACGCAGTATTTT.

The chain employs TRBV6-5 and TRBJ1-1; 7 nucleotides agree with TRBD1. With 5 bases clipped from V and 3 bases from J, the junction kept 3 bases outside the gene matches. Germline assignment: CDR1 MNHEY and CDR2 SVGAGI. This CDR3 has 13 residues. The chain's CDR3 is CASSPQGHTEAFF. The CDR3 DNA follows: TGTGCCAGCAGTCCACAGGGGCACACTGAAGCTTTCTTT.

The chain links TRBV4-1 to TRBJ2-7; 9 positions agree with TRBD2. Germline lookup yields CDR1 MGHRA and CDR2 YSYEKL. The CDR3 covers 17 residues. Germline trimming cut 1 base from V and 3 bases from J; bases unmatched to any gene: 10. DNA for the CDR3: TGCGCCAGCAGCCAAGTACCCACTGCGCGGGGGGGCTACGAGCAGTACTTC. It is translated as CASSQVPTARGGYEQYF.